Each of the 25 T cell receptor beta chains below was sequenced from the same sample in a study of T cell responses to AZD1222 COVID-19 vaccine. Measured with immunoSEQ multiplex PCR; TCRdb has only the in-frame clones, and not every one. The sample contains tens of thousands of clones, around 82% of which appear only once. This material consisted of peripheral blood, taken on day 0 of AZD1222 vaccination. The receptors were gathered from an adult in good health.

The V call is TRBV19, the J call TRBJ1-5; tentatively, D is TRBD1 (6 bases). The germline gives CDR1 LNHDA, CDR2 SQIVND (reference sequence). V was pared by 4 bases and J by 0 bases, with 10 bases between. The CDR3 runs to 15 residues. The CDR3 sequence: CASSSTGISNQPQHF. The CDR3 DNA sequence: TGTGCCAGTAGTAGCACAGGGATTAGCAATCAGCCCCAGCATTTT.

The J gene is TRBJ2-7, the V gene TRBV6-4; possible D gene TRBD1, 6 bases. The CDR3 runs 17 residues. The germline V and J ends were trimmed by 0 bases and 3 bases, with 18 bases remaining between them. Germline V gene data show CDR1 as MRHNA and CDR2 as SNTAGT. The DNA of the CDR3 is TGTGCCAGCAGTGACTCCCGGAGACAGGACTCACTCTACGAGCAGTACTTC. Translating it yields CASSDSRRQDSLYEQYF.

This clone was counted once. The chain carries TRBV5-8 and TRBJ1-6, with TRBD1 identical over 7 bases. The CDR3 consists of 14 residues. Looked up from germline, CDR1 is SGHTS and CDR2 is YDEGEE. Trimming at V came to 3 bases and at J to 5 bases, leaving 2 bases not matched to a gene. CDR3: CASSYDRDNSPLHF. In DNA, the CDR3 is TGTGCCAGCAGCTACGACAGGGATAATTCACCCCTCCACTTT.

The chain links TRBV2 to TRBJ1-1; a weak D match, TRBD1 (5 bases). V was clipped by 7 bases and J by 10 bases, with 13 bases between them. The CDR3 is 11 residues long. Per germline, CDR1 SNHLY and CDR2 FYNNEI. In DNA, the CDR3 is TGTGCCAGCAAGGTGGAGACAGTAGCTTTCTTT. Translated, it gives CASKVETVAFF.

The chain carries TRBV7-2 and TRBJ1-2; 8 bases are shared with TRBD1. The CDR3 has 15 amino acids. V was clipped by 11 bases and J by 4 bases; unmatched bases: 15. Germline CDR1 reads SGHTA; CDR2 reads FQGNSA. CDR3 residues: CASQPWGDRPYGYTF. CDR3 sequence (DNA): TGTGCCTCCCAACCGTGGGGGGACAGGCCCTATGGCTACACCTTC. The complete variable domain, with remaining parts taken from reference TRBV7-2 and TRBJ1-2, reads GAGVSQSPSNKVTEKGKDVELRCDPISGHTALYWYRQSLGQGLEFLIYFQGNSAPDKSGLPSDRFSAERTGGSVSTLTIQRTQQEDSAVYLCASQPWGDRPYGYTFGSGTRLTVV.

The chain combines TRBV2 with TRBJ2-1; D might be TRBD1 or TRBD2, each matching 5 bases. Germline V CDR1 and CDR2: SNHLY, FYNNEI. The CDR3 runs 14 residues. The V gene lost 2 bases and the J gene lost 10 bases, with 15 bases spanning the gap. The CDR3 spells CASSETGRGGEQFF. The CDR3 coding sequence is TGTGCCAGCAGTGAAACGGGTCGGGGCGGCGAGCAGTTCTTC. Full variable domain (rest looked up from reference TRBV2 and TRBJ2-1): EPEVTQTPSHQVTQMGQEVILRCVPISNHLYFYWYRQILGQKVEFLVSFYNNEISEKSEIFDDQFSVERPDGSNFTLKIRSTKLEDSAMYFCASSETGRGGEQFFGPGTRLTVL.

V is TRBV2 and J is TRBJ2-1; a possible D gene is TRBD1 (6 bases). V was cut by 1 base and J by 9 bases, with 16 bases left in between. The CDR3 runs 15 residues. Germline loops: CDR1 SNHLY, CDR2 FYNNEI. In nucleotides, the CDR3 is TGTGCCAGCAGTGAAGAGACAGGCCGTCGGAGTGAGCAGTTCTTC. This sequence encodes CASSEETGRRSEQFF. Full variable domain (outside the CDR3, taken from reference TRBV2 and TRBJ2-1): EPEVTQTPSHQVTQMGQEVILRCVPISNHLYFYWYRQILGQKVEFLVSFYNNEISEKSEIFDDQFSVERPDGSNFTLKIRSTKLEDSAMYFCASSEETGRRSEQFFGPGTRLTVL.

The chain couples TRBV24-1 to TRBJ1-1; unclear D gene. Trimming removed 0 bases at V and 11 bases at J, with 9 bases between. This CDR3 is 12 amino acids long. Germline V CDR1 and CDR2: KGHDR, SFDVKD. The CDR3 reads CATSDLGHRAFF. The CDR3 coding sequence is TGTGCCACCAGTGATTTGGGTCATAGGGCTTTCTTT.

The count of this clone is one. This chain joins TRBV30 and TRBJ1-2; D is ambiguous. Germline assignment: CDR1 GTSNPN and CDR2 SVGIG (reference sequence). CDR3 length: 15 amino acids. V lost 3 bases and J 8 bases, leaving 22 bases between the germline ends. The CDR3 nucleotides are TGTGCCTGGAGCCGAGAAGAAGGATCGAGCAAAGGCTACACCTTC. As protein: CAWSREEGSSKGYTF.

V usage is TRBV5-1 and J usage is TRBJ1-4, with 8 bases aligning to TRBD1. This CDR3 has 18 residues. Per germline, CDR1 SGHRS and CDR2 YFSETQ. Trimming at V came to 3 bases and at J to 0 bases, leaving 10 bases not matched to a gene. CDR3 in DNA: TGCGCCAGCAGCTCCTTTCTCACAGGGGGTGCAACTAATGAAAAACTGTTTTTT. Amino acid sequence: CASSSFLTGGATNEKLFF.

Relative to its sample, this clone is medium-sized (0.01 to 0.1%). The V and J genes are TRBV7-6 and TRBJ1-1, with D perhaps matching TRBD1 (6 bases). There are 14 residues in the CDR3. V shed 2 bases and J shed 5 bases, with 12 bases lying between them. The V gene's germline CDR1 is SGHVS and CDR2 FNYEAQ. CDR3 DNA: TGTGCCAGCAGCTTATCGGGGAGGGGGACTGAAGCTTTCTTT. This codes for CASSLSGRGTEAFF.

This chain uses TRBV24-1 with TRBJ2-5; 14 bases line up with TRBD2. V gave up 4 bases and J gave up 3 bases; unmatched junction bases: 3. Germline V gene lookup returns CDR1 KGHDR and CDR2 SFDVKD. CDR3 length: 16 residues. CDR3 bases: TGTGCCACCAGTGACGGGGGACTAGCGGGGGAAGAGACCCAGTACTTC. This codes for CATSDGGLAGEETQYF.

The chain joins TRBV6-5 to TRBJ2-7; TRBD1 aligns across 8 bases. After removal of 6 bases from V and 5 bases from J, the junction contained 6 bases not matched to a gene. CDR3 length: 13 amino acids. Germline V lookup: CDR1 MNHEY, CDR2 SVGAGI. For the CDR3, the DNA is TGTGCCAGCAGACCGGGACAGGTAAACGAGCAGTACTTC. Amino acids: CASRPGQVNEQYF.

The chain combines TRBV28 with TRBJ1-2; D perhaps matches TRBD1 (6 bases). Between the trimmed V and J ends, which lost 6 bases and 1 base, there was a span of 12 bases. Germline V gene data show CDR1 as MDHEN and CDR2 as SYDVKM. The CDR3 is 14 residues long. The CDR3 bases are TGTGCCAGCAGCGAATACAGGGATAACTATGGCTACACCTTC. Translating it yields CASSEYRDNYGYTF.

The genes are TRBV5-8 and TRBJ1-1; 7 bases map to TRBD1. J lost 4 bases, V lost 5 bases, and 5 bases had no gene match. There are 13 residues in the CDR3. Germline assignment: CDR1 SGHTS and CDR2 YDEGEE. CDR3 sequence: CASRSRGTTEAFF. CDR3 nucleotides: TGTGCCAGCAGAAGCAGGGGGACCACTGAAGCTTTCTTT. Full variable domain (rest looked up from reference TRBV5-8 and TRBJ1-1): EAGVTQSPTHLIKTRGQQATLRCSPISGHTSVYWYQQALGLGLQFLLWYDEGEERNRGNFPPRFSGRQFPNYSSELNVNALELEDSALYLCASRSRGTTEAFFGQGTRLTVV.

The J gene is TRBJ1-4, the V gene TRBV2; D possibly corresponds to TRBD1 (6 bases). The CDR3 is 12 amino acids. The V end was cut by 6 bases, the J end by 7 bases, with 9 bases between. Germline V gene data show CDR1 as SNHLY and CDR2 as FYNNEI. CDR3 in DNA: TGTGCCAGCAGACAGGGAAGTGAAAAACTGTTTTTT. The encoded protein is CASRQGSEKLFF.

Only a few counts were recorded for this clone. The rearrangement links TRBV2 to TRBJ1-1; tentatively, D is TRBD1 (5 bases). V was clipped by 3 bases and J by 4 bases, with 9 bases between them. Germline CDR1 is SNHLY and CDR2 is FYNNEI. The CDR3 length is 13 residues. The CDR3 DNA is TGTGCCAGCAGTGACGGGGGGATCACTGAAGCTTTCTTT. It specifies CASSDGGITEAFF.

This clone came up once. The chain's CDR3 is CASSSGVSVSPFTYEQYF. As DNA, the CDR3 is TGTGCCAGCAGCTCAGGGGTCAGCGTAAGCCCATTTACCTACGAGCAGTACTTC. The genes are TRBV6-2 or TRBV6-3 and TRBJ2-7; the D gene is possibly TRBD1 (6 bases). The length of the CDR3 is 18 residues. Germline values: CDR1 MNHEY, CDR2 SVGEGT. V was cut by 6 bases and J by 2 bases, with 26 bases left in between.

This clone was seen a few times. This chain links TRBV5-1 with TRBJ2-3; 14 bases align to TRBD2. With 4 bases clipped from V and 5 bases from J, the junction kept 6 bases outside the gene matches. Germline CDR1 reads SGHRS; CDR2 reads YFSETQ. The CDR3 consists of 16 residues. CDR3 sequence (DNA): TGCGCCAGCAGCCTGGGACTAGCGGGGGAGGTAGATACGCAGTATTTT. This encodes CASSLGLAGEVDTQYF.

The rearrangement joins TRBV4-1 to TRBJ1-6; D may be TRBD1 (5 bases). Germline V CDR1 and CDR2: MGHRA, YSYEKL. This CDR3 contains 15 residues. V was shortened by 9 bases and J by 0 bases, with 12 bases between the two germline ends. The CDR3 DNA reads as TGCGCCAGAGGGGCCGAGAGCTCCTATAATTCACCCCTCCACTTT. Translation gives CARGAESSYNSPLHF.

The chain joins TRBV11-2 to TRBJ1-3; D not resolved. CDR3 length equals 13 residues. CDR1 is SGHAT, CDR2 FQNNGV, per germline. Trimming removed 5 bases from V and 4 bases from J, with 9 bases in between. The CDR3, as DNA: TGTGCCAGCAGCCCCGTGAGCGGAAACACCATATATTTT. This sequence encodes CASSPVSGNTIYF.

This clone was observed once. This chain joins TRBV19 and TRBJ1-1; 8 bases fit TRBD1. Germline V gene sequence: CDR1 LNHDA, CDR2 SQIVND (reference sequence). This CDR3 spans 14 amino acids. With V trimmed by 1 base and J by 8 bases, 6 bases remained unmatched. This CDR3 is CASSIVPGGAEAFF. CDR3 DNA sequence: TGTGCCAGTAGTATAGTGCCAGGGGGCGCGGAAGCTTTCTTT.

The CDR3 spells CASSDRLAGGFTDTQYF. The CDR3 DNA reads as TGTGCCAGCAGCGATCGACTAGCGGGGGGGTTCACAGATACGCAGTATTTT. V usage is TRBV5-4 and J usage is TRBJ2-3; 14 nucleotides match TRBD2. In germline, CDR1 is SGHNT, CDR2 YYREEE (reference sequence). The length of the CDR3 is 17 residues. V lost 4 bases and J lost 2; bases outside the gene matches: 6. Drawing the rest from reference TRBV5-4 and TRBJ2-3, the complete variable domain is ETGVTQSPTHLIKTRGQQVTLRCSSQSGHNTVSWYQQALGQGPQFIFQYYREEENGRGNFPPRFSGLQFPNYSSELNVNALELDDSALYLCASSDRLAGGFTDTQYFGPGTRLTVL.

The chain combines TRBV7-9 with TRBJ1-6, with unresolved D. This CDR3 comprises 18 residues. V gave up 1 base and J gave up 4 bases, with 17 bases separating them. Germline V CDR1 and CDR2: SEHNR, FQNEAQ (reference sequence). CDR3 protein: CASSLVILPESYNSPLHF. The CDR3 DNA follows: TGTGCCAGCAGCTTAGTCATTCTTCCAGAGAGTTATAATTCACCCCTCCACTTT. The full variable domain, rest sourced from reference TRBV7-9 and TRBJ1-6, is DTGVSQNPRHKITKRGQNVTFRCDPISEHNRLYWYRQTLGQGPEFLTYFQNEAQLEKSRLLSDRFSAERPKGSFSTLEIQRTEQGDSAMYLCASSLVILPESYNSPLHFGNGTRLTVT.

V usage is TRBV27 and J usage is TRBJ2-2; D gene unclear. V lost 1 base, J lost 1 base, and 4 bases lay in between. The CDR3 has 14 amino acids. Per the germline V gene, CDR1 is MNHEY and CDR2 is SMNVEV (reference sequence). The CDR3 loop reads CASSLLENTGELFF. Written as DNA, the CDR3 is TGTGCCAGCAGTTTATTGGAGAACACCGGGGAGCTGTTTTTT.